These T cell receptor beta chains were read from a single sample in a study of OX40 agonist ivuxolimab in advanced cancers. TCRdb keeps only in-frame clones here, not all; method: immunoSEQ multiplex PCR. The sample includes 60,000 to 100,000 clones, 84% of them seen just once. The input for sequencing was CD4+ or CD8+ T cells sorted from blood, taken in a trial of the OX40 agonist ivuxolimab. The source is an adult with an advanced solid tumor such as melanoma, head and neck, liver or kidney cancer. The CDR3 runs from the conserved cysteine through the conserved F or W. The D gene is left open where the match is weak. Some rows mark clone size as missing; the rest say once, few, many or name a class of expanded clone.

CDR3aa	CDR3nt	j_gene	d_gene	abundance	v_gene
CASQPPRQGAPGNTIYF	TGTGCCAGTCAACCACCAAGACAGGGGGCGCCTGGAAACACCATATATTTT	TRBJ1-3	TRBD1	NA	TRBV19
CASSLQGGVGETQYF	TGTGCCAGCAGCTTACAGGGTGGGGTGGGAGAGACCCAGTACTTC	TRBJ2-5	NA	NA	TRBV7-2
CASSSTQVLSPLHF	TGTGCCAGCAGCTCGACCCAGGTGCTTTCACCCCTCCACTTT	TRBJ1-6	NA	NA	TRBV5-5
CAISSTGHGGTEAFF	TGTGCCATCAGTTCAACAGGACACGGGGGCACTGAAGCTTTCTTT	TRBJ1-1	NA	NA	TRBV10-3
CASSLGDRSYNEQFF	TGTGCCAGCAGCTTGGGGGACAGATCCTACAATGAGCAGTTCTTC	TRBJ2-1	TRBD1	NA	TRBV5-6
CASSLGQGDARTIYF	TGTGCCAGCAGCTTAGGACAGGGTGACGCTAGAACCATATATTTT	TRBJ1-3	NA	NA	TRBV13
CASSRTGGTDTQYF	TGTGCCAGCAGCCGGACAGGGGGCACAGATACGCAGTATTTT	TRBJ2-3	TRBD1	NA	TRBV6-5
CAWSVSGTGDTQYF	TGTGCCTGGAGTGTTAGTGGGACGGGAGATACGCAGTATTTT	TRBJ2-3	NA	NA	TRBV30
CASSRGTSGRRGKNIQYF	TGCGCCAGCAGCCGAGGGACTAGCGGGAGGAGAGGCAAAAACATTCAGTACTTC	TRBJ2-4	TRBD2	NA	TRBV5-1
CASSQETGMAGSAYTQYF	TGCGCCAGCAGCCAAGAAACGGGGATGGCAGGTTCCGCTTATACGCAGTATTTT	TRBJ2-3	NA	NA	TRBV4-3
CASVGGGTYSYEQYF	TGTGCCAGCGTTGGGGGCGGGACCTACTCCTACGAGCAGTACTTC	TRBJ2-7	NA	NA	TRBV2
CASSPGGETQYF	TGTGCCAGTAGTCCGGGGGGGGAGACCCAGTACTTC	TRBJ2-5	TRBD2	NA	TRBV19
CASSEQGGGTEAFF	TGTGCCAGCAGCGAACAGGGCGGAGGCACTGAAGCTTTCTTT	TRBJ1-1	NA	NA	TRBV7-8
CASSSRDRYGYTF	TGTGCCAGCAGCTCGCGTGACCGCTATGGCTACACCTTC	TRBJ1-2	NA	few	TRBV5-4
CAARREGLNEQFF	TGTGCTGCGAGGCGGGAGGGCCTCAATGAGCAGTTCTTC	TRBJ2-1	TRBD2	NA	TRBV30
CASSSISGRAGNEQFF	TGTGCCAGCAGTTCCATTAGCGGGAGGGCCGGAAATGAGCAGTTCTTC	TRBJ2-1	TRBD2	once	TRBV28